This T cell receptor beta chain was captured in a study of a mutant IDH1 vaccine in newly diagnosed glioma. In the study overall: Following radiotherapy alone, or alongside temozolomide cycles, vaccination was started after an interval of 4-6 weeks.

As to time point: week 47, end of study. Vaccine doses each comprised 300 ug of mutant IDH1 20-mer peptide, with topical imiquimod. Patients underwent eight vaccinations, which took place in weeks 1, 3, 5, 7, 11, 15, 19 and 23. To note about this clone: Its target is unknown.

The CDR3 is 15 residues long. V was cut by 2 bases and J by 1 base, with 9 bases left in between. CDR1 MNHNS and CDR2 SASEGT come from the germline V gene. This table comes from immunoSEQ multiplex PCR, and its TCRdb copy is limited to in-frame clones, with some not included. The table includes about 56,000 clones, roughly four fifths detected once. The receptor was isolated from a woman aged 45-65 years with glioma. The specimen comprised PBMCs, sampled from a glioma patient whose treatment included an IDH1 peptide vaccine. The V gene is TRBV6-1, the J gene TRBJ2-1; the D is unclear. Written as DNA, the CDR3 is TGTGCCAGCAGTGAAAGTTTGGGGTCCTACAATGAGCAGTTCTTC. This codes for CASSESLGSYNEQFF.